This T cell receptor beta chain was identified in a study of vaccination and CD4 T cells after COVID-19 (dated by TCRdb to between 2021 and 2024). About the full investigation: Convalescent patients had a positive SARS-CoV-2 result on nasal swab PCR, and of these patients, nine had mild disease and one had severe disease. In control cultures, a CEFX viral epitope pool was used as positive control, an HIV-1 Nef peptide pool was used as negative control, or no peptide was added. Participants got two doses of the Pfizer-BioNTech BNT162b2 vaccine (n=8) or two doses of the Moderna mRNA-1273 vaccine (n=2). Culture stimuli were overlapping spike peptide pools from SARS-CoV-2 and from the common cold coronaviruses HCoV-NL63, HCoV-OC43 and HCoV-229E. In roughly nine COVID-19 convalescent patients and several infection-naive healthy vaccine recipients, the spike-specific CD4+ TCR repertoire before mRNA vaccination was compared with the repertoire after mRNA vaccination. Post-COVID blood samples from convalescent patients were collected a median of around 100 days after diagnosis, with a range of about 30 to 170 days. Post-vaccine blood samples were obtained a median of approximately 74 days after the second vaccine dose, with a range of 14 to 241 days. The convalescent cohort included six males and four females, with two Hispanic individuals, seven Caucasians, two Asians and one multiracial person. Beyond this particular receptor, the publication reports: Nearly all vaccine-specific clones in convalescent patients (304 of 307) were mono-reactive for SARS-CoV-2 spike rather than cross-reactive with common cold coronaviruses. Only a relatively small number of convalescent patients were included in the study, and early timepoints following natural infection were not analyzed. Among convalescent patients, a median around 89% of the SARS-CoV-2-reactive clones seen after vaccination appeared only after vaccination, which suggests priming specific to the vaccine. An increase in the median number of SARS-CoV-2-reactive clonotypes from some 20 after infection to a few dozen after vaccination was observed, but the change was not found to be significant.

The sample's treatment or condition label, in plain terms: approximately nine-day PBMC culture with coronavirus spike peptide pools or control peptides (ViraFEST assay). To expand antigen-specific T cells with peptide pools and then pick out the expanded clonotypes through TCR sequencing, the study relied on the ViraFEST assay. Positive SARS-CoV-2 PCR tests in the convalescent patients dated from March to December 2020, before Alpha, Beta and Delta variants emerged in the United States. Over 1.5 million PBMCs per well were cultured in IMDM with approximately 5% human AB serum and around 10 IU/ml IL-2, plus 10 ug/ml peptide pools. On days 3 and 7, half of the culture medium was replaced with fresh IL-2-containing medium. After 10 days of culture, CD4+ T cells were isolated by negative selection using the EasySep CD4+ T cell isolation kit. Ficoll-Paque Plus gradient centrifugation was used to isolate PBMCs from whole blood, and the isolated PBMCs were then either used fresh or cryopreserved at -140C. Triplicate wells were generally used for each culture condition.

The library was made by PCR. DNA from cultured CD4+ T cells underwent TCR sequencing with the Oncomine TCR Beta short-read assay at the Johns Hopkins FTIC core. The QIAamp micro DNA kit was used to extract genomic DNA from the cultured CD4+ T cells. The Oncomine TCR Beta libraries from cultured CD4+ T cells were pooled using unique dual indexes and then sequenced on an Illumina iSeq 100. From the authors' description of their analysis: Non-productive sequences were filtered out, and CDR3s that did not start with C, did not end with F or W, or were shorter than 7 amino acids were discarded. The MANAFEST web application was used to identify antigen-specific clonotypes by comparing peptide-stimulated wells against reference wells and other culture wells. Positive clones required FDR below 0.05, an odds ratio above 5, and productive frequency above 0.1% in at least two of three replicate wells. A clonotype was classed as cross-reactive if the clonotype showed significant expansion both in SARS-CoV-2 spike wells and in at least one common cold coronavirus spike condition. Levenshtein distances (stringdist) and unrooted phylogenetic trees (ape) in R version 3.6.1 were used to assess CDR3 homology. The public reads were quality trimmed at Q25 with fastp and then assembled into clones with MiXCR by TCRdb, keeping productive beta chains. Entries are consolidated by CDR3 protein sequence, retaining the most common genes and DNA. TCRdb, not the original authors, processed these V and J calls. The sample yields around 15,000 distinct CDR3 sequences; about 26% were counted once. The top ten clones comprise approximately 20% of the sample.

In regard to this clonotype: This receptor's antigen is unknown. The germline gene is not matched at one end of the junction; a read error may be the cause.

The CDR3 covers 14 residues, taking in both the cysteine and the phenylalanine. The only DNA kept is the CDR3, 42 bases in frame from the first base. CDR1 and CDR2, per the germline V gene, are SGHTA and FQGNSA. This TCR was recovered from a human donor with COVID-19. Sequencing was performed on cultured CD4+ T cells from blood. The chain links TRBV7-2 with TRBJ2-5, with 9 central nucleotides matching TRBD2. DNA sequence: TGTGCCAGCAGCCTAGCGGGGCCCCGAGAGACCCAGTACTTC. It translates as CASSLAGPRETQYF.